Each of the 25 T cell receptor beta chains below was sequenced from the same sample in a study of siplizumab effects on memory and regulatory T cells. Clones were read by immunoSEQ multiplex PCR, and TCRdb kept only the in-frame ones, dropping some. The sample holds 97,000 or so clones; about 93% are singletons and the top ten take around 1.1%. The sample was CD4+ T cells sorted from blood. These receptor sequences come from a human donor in good health.

J is TRBJ2-2 and V is TRBV7-3; D uncertain. Germline V gives CDR1 SGHTA, CDR2 FQGTGA. CDR3 length: 17 amino acids. V was cut by 3 bases and J by 6 bases, with 20 bases left in between. The CDR3 loop reads CASSFDRVRGIAGELFF. The CDR3 DNA reads as TGTGCCAGCAGCTTTGATCGGGTGCGAGGAATTGCCGGGGAGCTGTTTTTT.

The chain uses TRBV4-2 and TRBJ2-7; the match to TRBD2 covers 7 bases. V shed 3 bases, J shed 3 bases, and the junction held 8 bases outside the gene matches. Germline V gene data show CDR1 as LGHNA and CDR2 as YNFKEQ. The CDR3 totals 15 residues. The CDR3 bases are TGTGCCAGCAGCCAGGGGCGGGAGCCTCTCTACGAGCAGTACTTC. Residues: CASSQGREPLYEQYF.

The chain links TRBV15 to TRBJ2-5, with 8 nucleotides matching TRBD1. This CDR3 region has 15 residues. Germline V gives CDR1 LNHNV, CDR2 YYDKDF (reference sequence). The ends lost 1 base at V and 1 base at J; junction bases unmatched: 2. The CDR3 reads CATSRGGQGQETQYF. The CDR3, as DNA: TGTGCCACCAGCAGAGGTGGACAGGGCCAAGAGACCCAGTACTTC.

This chain links TRBV15 with TRBJ2-2; D remains ambiguous. The CDR3 is 14 amino acids. V dropped 0 bases and J dropped 6 bases, with 8 bases sitting between them. The germline V gene encodes CDR1 LNHNV and CDR2 YYDKDF (reference sequence). CDR3 sequence (DNA): TGTGCCACCAGCAGAGATCGCTCCCCCGGGGAGCTGTTTTTT. It yields the protein CATSRDRSPGELFF.

This sequence joins TRBV11-2 and TRBJ1-5; D not certain. From germline, CDR1 is SGHAT and CDR2 FQNNGV. Trimming removed 0 bases at V and 10 bases at J, with 10 bases between. The CDR3 length is 13 residues. The CDR3 coding sequence is TGTGCCAGCAGCTTAGAGGCTCGGAGACCCCAGCATTTT. Its translation is CASSLEARRPQHF. The full variable domain, rest sourced from reference TRBV11-2 and TRBJ1-5, is EAGVAQSPRYKIIEKRQSVAFWCNPISGHATLYWYQQILGQGPKLLIQFQNNGVVDDSQLPKDRFSAERLKGVDSTLKIQPAKLEDSAVYLCASSLEARRPQHFGDGTRLSIL.

This sequence joins TRBV28 and TRBJ2-7; no firm D call. V was cut by 8 bases and J by 5 bases, with 13 bases left in between. In germline, CDR1 is MDHEN, CDR2 SYDVKM. The CDR3 runs to 12 residues. CDR3 nucleotides: TGTGCCAGCGCCCTGGCGGTCCACGAGCAGTACTTC. It encodes CASALAVHEQYF.

This clone was counted only a few times. V and J are TRBV28 and TRBJ1-5; D might be TRBD1 (5 bases). Deletions cut 6 bases from V and 7 bases from J, with 16 bases between. From germline, CDR1 is MDHEN and CDR2 SYDVKM. The length of the CDR3 is 14 residues. The CDR3 protein is CASSSTGFNQPQHF. CDR3 in DNA: TGTGCCAGCAGCTCAACAGGCTTCAACCAGCCCCAGCATTTT.

The chain employs TRBV18 and TRBJ1-4, with 7 nucleotides matching TRBD1. The germline gives CDR1 KGHSH, CDR2 LQKENI. Trimming took 6 bases from V and 4 from J; bases not matched to a gene: 2. This CDR3 region has 13 residues. The CDR3 DNA reads as TGTGCCAGCTCCACAGGGGTTAATGAAAAACTGTTTTTT. Its protein is CASSTGVNEKLFF.

The genes are TRBV18 and TRBJ1-4; weak D call: TRBD1 (6 bases). This CDR3 has 15 amino acids. V lost 6 bases, J lost 0 bases, and 11 bases lay in between. From germline, CDR1 is KGHSH and CDR2 LQKENI. The CDR3 DNA follows: TGTGCCAGCTCGCGTAGACAGGCAACTAATGAAAAACTGTTTTTT. This sequence encodes CASSRRQATNEKLFF.

The rearrangement uses TRBV6-5 and TRBJ2-1; D perhaps matches TRBD2 (5 bases). The V and J ends lost 4 bases and 4 bases respectively, with 14 bases between them. This CDR3 has 15 residues. Germline V gives CDR1 MNHEY, CDR2 SVGAGI. The CDR3 bases are TGTGCCAGCAGTTCCGAGGGAGTGGAGTACAATGAGCAGTTCTTC. Translation: CASSSEGVEYNEQFF.

The V gene is TRBV2, the J gene TRBJ2-7; weak D call: TRBD2 (6 bases). The germline V gene has CDR1 SNHLY and CDR2 FYNNEI. Trimming left V 7 bases short and J 0 bases short, with 10 bases between. There are 13 residues in the CDR3. The CDR3 sequence: CASTGLRSYEQYF. As DNA, the CDR3 is TGTGCCAGCACGGGACTCCGCTCCTACGAGCAGTACTTC. The full variable domain, its missing parts supplied by reference TRBV2 and TRBJ2-7, is EPEVTQTPSHQVTQMGQEVILRCVPISNHLYFYWYRQILGQKVEFLVSFYNNEISEKSEIFDDQFSVERPDGSNFTLKIRSTKLEDSAMYFCASTGLRSYEQYFGPGTRLTVT.

The chain links TRBV5-1 to TRBJ2-4; 9 positions match TRBD1. After removal of 4 bases from V and 2 bases from J, the junction contained 7 bases not matched to a gene. Germline V lookup: CDR1 SGHRS, CDR2 YFSETQ. The CDR3 runs 16 residues. This CDR3 reads CASSQLGQGTKNIQYF. CDR3 nucleotides: TGCGCCAGCAGCCAGCTGGGACAGGGAACCAAAAACATTCAGTACTTC.

On this clone itself: Likely a read error: the CDR3 ends without its conserved phenylalanine or tryptophan. The DNA is omitted, as the CDR3 cannot be located on it reliably, and the CDR3 follows TCRdb's listing. J is TRBJ1-1 and V is TRBV28; the table calls TRBD1, which could not be checked here. Germline V gene data show CDR1 as MDHEN and CDR2 as SYDVKM. Including both end residues, the CDR3 is 12 amino acids long. The CDR3 is CASSSVGRLFVI.

The chain has TRBV18 and TRBJ2-2; TRBD1 aligns across 8 bases. The germline CDR1 and CDR2 sequences are KGHSH and LQKENI. This CDR3 has 15 amino acids. The V and J ends lost 2 bases and 4 bases, in that order; junction bases with no gene match: 3. The CDR3 is CASSPVTGVTGELFF. The CDR3 DNA reads TGTGCCAGCTCACCAGTGACAGGGGTCACCGGGGAGCTGTTTTTT. Combining the CDR3 with reference TRBV18 and TRBJ2-2 gives the whole variable domain NAGVMQNPRHLVRRRGQEARLRCSPMKGHSHVYWYRQLPEEGLKFMVYLQKENIIDESGMPKERFSAEFPKEGPSILRIQQVVRGDSAAYFCASSPVTGVTGELFFGEGSRLTVL.

V and J are TRBV14 and TRBJ2-1; 9 bases map to TRBD2. With 6 bases clipped from V and 9 bases from J, the junction kept 6 bases outside the gene matches. This CDR3 contains 13 residues. From germline, CDR1 is SGHDN and CDR2 FVKESK. CDR3: CASRVSGSGEQFF. CDR3 bases: TGTGCCAGCAGGGTTAGCGGGAGCGGTGAGCAGTTCTTC.

The J gene is TRBJ2-3, the V gene TRBV29-1; D unresolved. CDR3 length: 12 amino acids. With 4 bases removed from V and 0 bases from J, the gap between germline ends came to 5 bases. Germline-derived CDR1 and CDR2 are SQVTM and ANQGSEA. The CDR3 spells CSVGVSTDTQYF. The CDR3 DNA follows: TGCAGCGTTGGGGTTAGCACAGATACGCAGTATTTT.

Written as DNA, the CDR3 is TGTGCCAGTAGTATAGGTTCGGAGAATCCCTACGAGCAGTACTTC. Protein sequence: CASSIGSENPYEQYF. The chain carries TRBV19 and TRBJ2-7; D ambiguous. V was cut by 1 base and J by 2 bases, with 12 bases left in between. Germline lookup yields CDR1 LNHDA and CDR2 SQIVND (reference sequence). There are 15 residues in the CDR3.

The rearrangement uses TRBV6-4 and TRBJ2-2, with TRBD2 matching 10 bases. The length of the CDR3 is 15 residues. Germline V gene sequence: CDR1 MRHNA, CDR2 SNTAGT. V lost 4 bases to trimming and J lost 6 bases; unmatched junction nucleotides: 5. CDR3 amino acids: CASSAVLAGAGELFF. The CDR3, as DNA: TGTGCCAGCAGTGCAGTTCTAGCGGGAGCCGGGGAGCTGTTTTTT.

V usage is TRBV2 and J usage is TRBJ2-7, with 13 bases aligning to TRBD2. V was pared by 6 bases and J by 1 base, with 15 bases of the junction left unmatched. The CDR3 spans 19 residues. Germline-derived CDR1 and CDR2 are SNHLY and FYNNEI. CDR3 loop: CASSAKGLAGAGVSYEQYF. CDR3 bases: TGTGCCAGCAGCGCAAAAGGACTAGCGGGAGCCGGGGTTTCCTACGAGCAGTACTTC.

V gene TRBV2 combines with J gene TRBJ2-5, with 7 positions matching TRBD2. The germline CDR1 and CDR2 sequences are SNHLY and FYNNEI. With 8 bases clipped from V and 4 bases from J, the junction kept 4 bases outside the gene matches. The CDR3 totals 12 residues. CDR3 bases: TGTGCCAGCGGGGGGGAGACAGAGACCCAGTACTTC. Translated: CASGGETETQYF.

The chain employs TRBV7-8 and TRBJ2-7; possible D gene TRBD1, 6 bases. V was cut by 3 bases and J by 4 bases, with 10 bases left in between. The CDR3 consists of 13 residues. Germline V gene lookup returns CDR1 SGHVS and CDR2 FQNEAQ. CDR3 sequence: CASSFNRAYEQYF. CDR3 in DNA: TGTGCCAGCAGCTTTAACAGGGCGTACGAGCAGTACTTC. The full variable domain, with the rest looked up from reference TRBV7-8 and TRBJ2-7, is GAGVSQSPRYKVAKRGQDVALRCDPISGHVSLFWYQQALGQGPEFLTYFQNEAQLDKSGLPSDRFFAERPEGSVSTLKIQRTQQEDSAVYLCASSFNRAYEQYFGPGTRLTVT.

This sequence joins TRBV27 and TRBJ2-7, with D unclear. Deletions cut 7 bases from V and 2 bases from J, with 18 bases between. Germline V gene lookup returns CDR1 MNHEY and CDR2 SMNVEV (reference sequence). The CDR3 covers 15 residues. The DNA of the CDR3 is TGTGCCAGCAACCCCCAGGCAGGCCCTACCTACGAGCAGTACTTC. This encodes CASNPQAGPTYEQYF.

The chain has TRBV18 and TRBJ1-2, with TRBD1 matching 9 bases. The CDR3 consists of 14 residues. Germline values: CDR1 KGHSH, CDR2 LQKENI. Trimming at V came to 6 bases and at J to 6 bases, leaving 8 bases not matched to a gene. The CDR3 sequence: CASSPRDRVDGYTF. CDR3 in DNA: TGTGCCAGCTCCCCCCGGGACAGGGTGGATGGCTACACCTTC.

There are a few counts of this clone. The genes are TRBV19 and TRBJ2-4; possibly TRBD1 for D (6 bases). Trimming left V 4 bases short and J 10 bases short, with 23 bases between. CDR1 LNHDA and CDR2 SQIVND come from the germline V gene (reference sequence). This CDR3 has 16 residues. The DNA for the CDR3 is TGTGCCAGTAGTAGAACCTCTGGGGGCCTCCAAGTAATTCAGTACTTC. It specifies CASSRTSGGLQVIQYF. The full variable domain, in which reference TRBV19 and TRBJ2-4 provide the parts outside the CDR3, is DGGITQSPKYLFRKEGQNVTLSCEQNLNHDAMYWYRQDPGQGLRLIYYSQIVNDFQKGDIAEGYSVSREKKESFPLTVTSAQKNPTAFYLCASSRTSGGLQVIQYFGAGTRLSVL.

The chain carries TRBV4-2 and TRBJ2-3, with 7 bases aligning to TRBD2. Germline V gene sequence: CDR1 LGHNA, CDR2 YNFKEQ. CDR3 length: 18 amino acids. V trimming: 0 bases; J trimming: 2 bases; junction bases outside the gene matches: 11. The CDR3 region has the DNA TGTGCCAGCAGCCAAGATAGGGCTAGCGGAAAAAACACAGATACGCAGTATTTT. It codes for CASSQDRASGKNTDTQYF.